This paragraph reports one TCR beta chain. Its antigen remains unknown. This sample was included in a study of blood T cells in healthy people across ages. Points from the study as a whole: Naive and antigen-experienced cells were not separated, limiting conclusive comparison.

CDR1 is LGHNA, CDR2 YSLEER, per germline. This CDR3 spans 13 amino acids. V dropped 4 bases and J dropped 5 bases, with 10 bases sitting between them. The sample providers were healthy Caucasian people from Russia, aged about 6 to 95. Peripheral blood from each donor was collected in a volume of 8 to 10 milliliters. With a J-beta primer mix and a sample-barcoded 5' primer, a second PCR ran roughly 6 to 11 cycles. TCRdb re-derived calls from the 5' RACE reads in MiXCR, one entry per CDR3 protein. The table has about 970,000 distinct CDR3 sequences, about 51% seen once; the top ten hold about a fifth. The sequence derives from a woman aged 55-70 years in good health. The chain joins TRBV4-3 to TRBJ2-3; D unclear. The sample taken for sequencing was blood. The DNA for the CDR3 is TGCGCCAGCAGCCCCGATTATCGAGATACGCAGTATTTT. It codes for CASSPDYRDTQYF.